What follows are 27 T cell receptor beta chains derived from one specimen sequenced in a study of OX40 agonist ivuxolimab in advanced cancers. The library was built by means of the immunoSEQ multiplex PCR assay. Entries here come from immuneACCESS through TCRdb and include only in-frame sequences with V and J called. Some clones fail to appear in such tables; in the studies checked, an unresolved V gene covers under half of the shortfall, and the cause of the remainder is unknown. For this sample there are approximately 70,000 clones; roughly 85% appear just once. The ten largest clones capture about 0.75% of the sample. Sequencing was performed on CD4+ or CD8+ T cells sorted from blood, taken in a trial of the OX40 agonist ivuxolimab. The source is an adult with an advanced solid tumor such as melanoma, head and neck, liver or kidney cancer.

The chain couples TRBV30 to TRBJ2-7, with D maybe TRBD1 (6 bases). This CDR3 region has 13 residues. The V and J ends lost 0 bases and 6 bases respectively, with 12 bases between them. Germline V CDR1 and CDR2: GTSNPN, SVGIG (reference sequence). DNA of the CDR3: TGTGCCTGGAGTGTACCAGGGGCCCGCGAGCAGTACTTC. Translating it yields CAWSVPGAREQYF.

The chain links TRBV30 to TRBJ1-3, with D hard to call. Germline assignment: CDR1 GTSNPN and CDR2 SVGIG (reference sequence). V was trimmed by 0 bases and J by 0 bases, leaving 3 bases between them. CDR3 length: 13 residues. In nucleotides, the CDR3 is TGTGCCTGGAGTGTAAACTCTGGAAACACCATATATTTT. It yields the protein CAWSVNSGNTIYF.

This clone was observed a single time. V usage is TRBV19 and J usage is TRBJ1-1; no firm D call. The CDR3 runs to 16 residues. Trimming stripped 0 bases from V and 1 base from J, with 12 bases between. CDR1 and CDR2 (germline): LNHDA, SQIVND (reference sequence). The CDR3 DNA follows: TGTGCCAGTAGTATAGATCTGGAGTTTAGGAACACTGAAGCTTTCTTT. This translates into CASSIDLEFRNTEAFF.

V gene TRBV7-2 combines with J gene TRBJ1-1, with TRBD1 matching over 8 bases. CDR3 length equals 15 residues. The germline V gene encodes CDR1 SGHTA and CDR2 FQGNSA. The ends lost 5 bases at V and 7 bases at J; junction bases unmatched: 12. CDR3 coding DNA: TGTGCCAGCAGCCCAAGGACAGGGAAGTCGGGTGAAGCTTTCTTT. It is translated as CASSPRTGKSGEAFF. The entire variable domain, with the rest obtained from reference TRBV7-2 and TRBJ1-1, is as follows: GAGVSQSPSNKVTEKGKDVELRCDPISGHTALYWYRQSLGQGLEFLIYFQGNSAPDKSGLPSDRFSAERTGGSVSTLTIQRTQQEDSAVYLCASSPRTGKSGEAFFGQGTRLTVV.

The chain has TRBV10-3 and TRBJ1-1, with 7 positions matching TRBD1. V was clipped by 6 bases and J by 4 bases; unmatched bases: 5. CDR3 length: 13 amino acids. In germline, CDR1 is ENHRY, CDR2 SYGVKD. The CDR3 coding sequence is TGTGCCATCAGCCTGACAGGGATCACTGAAGCTTTCTTT. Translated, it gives CAISLTGITEAFF.

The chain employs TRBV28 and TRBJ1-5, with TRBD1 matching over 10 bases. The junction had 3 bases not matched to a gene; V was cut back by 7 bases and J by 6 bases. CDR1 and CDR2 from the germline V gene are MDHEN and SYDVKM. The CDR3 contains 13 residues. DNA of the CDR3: TGTGCCAGCAAGACAGGGGGCGGTCAGCCCCAGCATTTT. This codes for CASKTGGGQPQHF.

CDR3 bases: TGTGCCAGCAGTTTATGGGGGGCTGGCAATCAGCCCCAGCATTTT. As protein: CASSLWGAGNQPQHF. This rearrangement joins TRBV28 to TRBJ1-5; tentative D call: TRBD1 (6 bases). Germline CDR1 is MDHEN and CDR2 is SYDVKM. The V gene lost 0 bases and the J gene lost 2 bases, with 8 bases spanning the gap. The CDR3 length is 15 residues.

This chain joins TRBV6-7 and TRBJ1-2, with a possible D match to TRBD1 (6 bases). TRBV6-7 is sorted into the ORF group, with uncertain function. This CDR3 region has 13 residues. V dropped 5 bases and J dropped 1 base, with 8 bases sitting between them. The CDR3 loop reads CASSDRFNYGYTF. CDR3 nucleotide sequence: TGTGCCAGCAGTGACAGGTTTAACTATGGCTACACCTTC.

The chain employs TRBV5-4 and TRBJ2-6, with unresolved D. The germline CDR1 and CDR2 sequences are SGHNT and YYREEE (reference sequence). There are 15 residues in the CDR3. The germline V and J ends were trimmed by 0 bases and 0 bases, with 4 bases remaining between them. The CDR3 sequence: CASSLEGSGANVLTF. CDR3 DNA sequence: TGTGCCAGCAGCTTGGAAGGCTCTGGGGCCAACGTCCTGACTTTC.

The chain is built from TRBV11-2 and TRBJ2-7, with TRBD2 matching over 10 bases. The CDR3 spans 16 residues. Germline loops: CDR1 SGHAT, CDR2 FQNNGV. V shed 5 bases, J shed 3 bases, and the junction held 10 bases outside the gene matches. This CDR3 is CASSRGLASYGYEQYF. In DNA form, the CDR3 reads TGTGCCAGCAGCCGGGGACTAGCGTCCTACGGCTACGAGCAGTACTTC.

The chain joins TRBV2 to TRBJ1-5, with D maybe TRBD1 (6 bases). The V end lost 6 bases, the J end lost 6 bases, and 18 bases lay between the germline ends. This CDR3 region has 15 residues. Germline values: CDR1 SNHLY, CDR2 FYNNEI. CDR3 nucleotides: TGTGCCAGCAGCTACGGCCGGGACACATTTCAGCCCCAGCATTTT. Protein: CASSYGRDTFQPQHF.

The CDR3 protein is CASSVKGQTSYNEQFF. DNA of the CDR3: TGTGCCAGCAGCGTAAAAGGACAAACCTCCTACAATGAGCAGTTCTTC. This chain links TRBV9 with TRBJ2-1; maybe TRBD1 (5 bases). Germline V gene lookup returns CDR1 SGDLS and CDR2 YYNGEE. V was pared by 1 base and J by 0 bases, with 11 bases between. The CDR3 loop spans 16 amino acids.

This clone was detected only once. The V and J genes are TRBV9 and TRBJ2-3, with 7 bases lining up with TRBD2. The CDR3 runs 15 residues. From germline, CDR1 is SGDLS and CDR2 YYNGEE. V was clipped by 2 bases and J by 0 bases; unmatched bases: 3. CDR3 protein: CASSVGGASTDTQYF. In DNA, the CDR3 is TGTGCCAGCAGCGTGGGAGGGGCCAGCACAGATACGCAGTATTTT.

The CDR3, as DNA: TGTGCCAGCAGTTTATCTACAGGGAGAGGCAATCAGCCCCAGCATTTT. Encoded protein: CASSLSTGRGNQPQHF. The chain couples TRBV27 to TRBJ1-5; a possible D gene is TRBD1 (6 bases). Germline V gene lookup returns CDR1 MNHEY and CDR2 SMNVEV (reference sequence). Between the trimmed V and J ends, which lost 0 bases and 2 bases, there was a span of 11 bases. This CDR3 spans 16 amino acids.

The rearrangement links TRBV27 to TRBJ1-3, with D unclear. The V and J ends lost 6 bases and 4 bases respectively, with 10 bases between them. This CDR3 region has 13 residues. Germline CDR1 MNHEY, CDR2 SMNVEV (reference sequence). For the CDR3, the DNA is TGTGCCAGCAGCTCGGGGTTCGGAAACACCATATATTTT. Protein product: CASSSGFGNTIYF.

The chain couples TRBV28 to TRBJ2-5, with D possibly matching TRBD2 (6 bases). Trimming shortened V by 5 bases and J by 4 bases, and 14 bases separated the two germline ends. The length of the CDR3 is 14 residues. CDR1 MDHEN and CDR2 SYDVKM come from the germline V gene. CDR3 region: CASSKTTGGETQYF. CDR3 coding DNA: TGTGCCAGCAGTAAGACGACCGGGGGAGAGACCCAGTACTTC.

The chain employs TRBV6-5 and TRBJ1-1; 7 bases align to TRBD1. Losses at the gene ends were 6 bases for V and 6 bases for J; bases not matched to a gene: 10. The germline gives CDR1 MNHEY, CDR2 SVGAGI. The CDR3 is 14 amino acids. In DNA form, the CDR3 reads TGTGCCAGCAGGACAGACAGGGCGGTCGCTGAAGCTTTCTTT. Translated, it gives CASRTDRAVAEAFF.

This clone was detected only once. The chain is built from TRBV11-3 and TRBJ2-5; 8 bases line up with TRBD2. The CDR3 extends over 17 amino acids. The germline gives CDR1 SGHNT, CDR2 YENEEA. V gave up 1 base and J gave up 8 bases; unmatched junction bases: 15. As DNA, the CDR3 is TGTGCCAGCAGCTTAGGGTCGGGCGGGGGGCCCGAGGGAACCCAGTACTTC. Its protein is CASSLGSGGGPEGTQYF.

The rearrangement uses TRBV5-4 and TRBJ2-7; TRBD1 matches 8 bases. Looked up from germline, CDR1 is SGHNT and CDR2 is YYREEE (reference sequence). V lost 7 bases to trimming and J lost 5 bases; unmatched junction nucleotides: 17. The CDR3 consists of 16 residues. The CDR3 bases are TGTGCCAGCTTCTACCCCGTCCGGACAGGGTGGGACGAGCAGTACTTC. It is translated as CASFYPVRTGWDEQYF.

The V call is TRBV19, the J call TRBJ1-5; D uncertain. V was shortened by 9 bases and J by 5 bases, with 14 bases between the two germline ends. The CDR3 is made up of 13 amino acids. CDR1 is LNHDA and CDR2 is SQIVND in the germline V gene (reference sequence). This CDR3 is CASSGRRDQPQHF. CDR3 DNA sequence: TGTGCCAGCAGCGGACGGAGAGATCAGCCCCAGCATTTT.

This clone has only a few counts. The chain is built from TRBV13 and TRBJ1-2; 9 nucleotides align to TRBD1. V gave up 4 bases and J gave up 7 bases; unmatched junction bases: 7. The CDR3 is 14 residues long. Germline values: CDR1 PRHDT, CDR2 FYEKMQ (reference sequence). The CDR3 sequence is CASSSGQGRAGYTF. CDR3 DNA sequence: TGTGCCAGCAGCTCGGGACAGGGACGAGCTGGCTACACCTTC.

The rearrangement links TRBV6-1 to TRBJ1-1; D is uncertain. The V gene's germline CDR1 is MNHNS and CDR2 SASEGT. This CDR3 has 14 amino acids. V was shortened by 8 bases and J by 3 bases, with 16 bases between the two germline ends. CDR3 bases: TGTGCCAGCCATGTGGGGAGCACGCACACTGAAGCTTTCTTT. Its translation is CASHVGSTHTEAFF.

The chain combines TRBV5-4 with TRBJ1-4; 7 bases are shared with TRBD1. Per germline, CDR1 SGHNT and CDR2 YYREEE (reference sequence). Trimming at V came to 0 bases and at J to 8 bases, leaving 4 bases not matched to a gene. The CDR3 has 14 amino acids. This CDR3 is CASSLDRGWEKLFF. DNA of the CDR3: TGTGCCAGCAGCTTGGACAGGGGTTGGGAAAAACTGTTTTTT.

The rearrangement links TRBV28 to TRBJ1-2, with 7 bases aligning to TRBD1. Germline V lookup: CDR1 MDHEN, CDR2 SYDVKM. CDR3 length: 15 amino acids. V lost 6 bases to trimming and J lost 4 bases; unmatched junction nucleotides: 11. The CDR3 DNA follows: TGTGCCAGCAGGACTGCGACAGGGTTTCTCTATGGCTACACCTTC. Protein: CASRTATGFLYGYTF.

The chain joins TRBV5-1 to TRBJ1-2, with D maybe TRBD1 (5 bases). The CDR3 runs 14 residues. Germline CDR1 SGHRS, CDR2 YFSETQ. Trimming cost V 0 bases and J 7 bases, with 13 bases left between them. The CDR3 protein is CASSLEQATLGYTF. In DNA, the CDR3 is TGCGCCAGCAGCTTGGAACAGGCCACGCTTGGCTACACCTTC.

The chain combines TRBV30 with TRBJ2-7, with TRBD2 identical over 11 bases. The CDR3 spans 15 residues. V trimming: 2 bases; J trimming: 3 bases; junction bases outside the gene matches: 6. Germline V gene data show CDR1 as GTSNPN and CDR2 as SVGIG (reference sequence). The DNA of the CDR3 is TGTGCCTGGAGTTCCCTAGCGGGAGGAGTCTACGAGCAGTACTTC. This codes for CAWSSLAGGVYEQYF.

CDR3 coding DNA: TGTGCCAGCAGCTTAAGGCTAGCGGGGGGCAAAGAGCAGTTCTTC. Encoded protein: CASSLRLAGGKEQFF. The J gene is TRBJ2-1, the V gene TRBV7-3, with 11 positions matching TRBD2. This CDR3 region has 15 residues. The V gene's germline CDR1 is SGHTA and CDR2 FQGTGA. Germline trimming cut 1 base from V and 10 bases from J; bases unmatched to any gene: 6.